Listed below are T cell receptor beta chains from one sample, sequenced in a study of preoperative IRX-2 immunotherapy in early breast cancer. TCRdb keeps only in-frame clones here, not all; method: immunoSEQ multiplex PCR. The top ten clones hold approximately 2% of a sample with roughly 99,000 clones, 86% of them seen once. The source material was tumor tissue, sampled after IRX-2 immunotherapy. Receptor source: a human donor with breast cancer. CDR3s include the opening cysteine and the closing phenylalanine or tryptophan. Each record gives: V gene, D gene, J gene, clone size, CDR3 protein, CDR3 DNA. D genes are given only for firm matches. The size field is filled for only some rows; it gives once, few, many or a size class.

v_gene: TRBV10-1
d_gene: NA
j_gene: TRBJ2-1
abundance: NA
CDR3aa: CASSRTYNEQFF
CDR3nt: TGCGCCAGCAGCCGAACCTACAATGAGCAGTTCTTC

v_gene: TRBV6-8
d_gene: NA
j_gene: TRBJ1-1
abundance: NA
CDR3aa: CASSRGAVNTEAFF
CDR3nt: TGTGCCAGCAGTCGTGGGGCCGTGAACACTGAAGCTTTCTTT

v_gene: TRBV28
d_gene: NA
j_gene: TRBJ1-2
abundance: once
CDR3aa: CASQKDPESLSTYGYTF
CDR3nt: TGTGCCAGCCAGAAGGACCCGGAGTCCCTGTCTACCTATGGCTACACCTTC

v_gene: TRBV19
d_gene: TRBD1
j_gene: TRBJ1-2
abundance: once
CDR3aa: CASSIAVTGSEGYTF
CDR3nt: TGTGCCAGTAGTATAGCGGTGACAGGGTCGGAGGGCTACACCTTC

v_gene: TRBV5-1
d_gene: TRBD1
j_gene: TRBJ1-1
abundance: NA
CDR3aa: CASSRMTGRSEAFF
CDR3nt: TGCGCCAGCAGCCGAATGACAGGGCGGAGTGAAGCTTTCTTT

v_gene: TRBV6-8
d_gene: TRBD1
j_gene: TRBJ1-5
abundance: NA
CDR3aa: CASSNTGQLNQPQHF
CDR3nt: TGTGCCAGCAGTAACACGGGACAGCTCAATCAGCCCCAGCATTTT

v_gene: TRBV12-5
d_gene: NA
j_gene: TRBJ2-2
abundance: once
CDR3aa: CASGMFGELFF
CDR3nt: TGTGCTAGTGGTATGTTCGGGGAGCTGTTTTTT

v_gene: TRBV29-1
d_gene: TRBD1
j_gene: TRBJ1-2
abundance: NA
CDR3aa: CSTQGQTNYGYTF
CDR3nt: TGCAGCACCCAGGGACAGACTAACTATGGCTACACCTTC

v_gene: TRBV7-6
d_gene: NA
j_gene: TRBJ1-4
abundance: NA
CDR3aa: CASSPQGGAREKLFF
CDR3nt: TGTGCCAGCAGTCCCCAAGGGGGGGCGCGGGAAAAACTGTTTTTT

v_gene: TRBV6-8
d_gene: TRBD1
j_gene: TRBJ2-1
abundance: NA
CDR3aa: CASSFGQGTGNEQFF
CDR3nt: TGTGCCAGCAGTTTCGGACAGGGGACTGGAAATGAGCAGTTCTTC

v_gene: TRBV7-7
d_gene: NA
j_gene: TRBJ1-2
abundance: NA
CDR3aa: CASSLNVQSNYGYTF
CDR3nt: TGTGCCAGCAGCCTAAACGTACAGAGTAACTATGGCTACACCTTC

v_gene: TRBV6-8
d_gene: TRBD2
j_gene: TRBJ2-1
abundance: NA
CDR3aa: CASSYREGYEQFF
CDR3nt: TGTGCCAGCAGTTACCGGGAGGGTTATGAGCAGTTCTTC

v_gene: TRBV6-7
d_gene: NA
j_gene: TRBJ1-5
abundance: NA
CDR3aa: CASRRRRANQPQHF
CDR3nt: TGTGCCAGCAGGAGGCGGAGGGCCAATCAGCCCCAGCATTTT

v_gene: TRBV19
d_gene: NA
j_gene: TRBJ1-5
abundance: NA
CDR3aa: CASKGGRGLRDPQHF
CDR3nt: TGTGCCAGTAAGGGAGGCAGGGGCTTAAGGGATCCCCAGCATTTT

v_gene: TRBV6-7
d_gene: NA
j_gene: TRBJ2-5
abundance: NA
CDR3aa: CASRGRQDRYFQETQYF
CDR3nt: TGTGCCAGCAGGGGGAGGCAGGACAGGTATTTTCAAGAGACCCAGTACTTC

v_gene: TRBV28
d_gene: TRBD1
j_gene: TRBJ2-5
abundance: NA
CDR3aa: CASSSSGQGQETQYF
CDR3nt: TGTGCCAGCAGTTCGTCGGGACAGGGCCAAGAGACCCAGTACTTC

v_gene: TRBV25-1
d_gene: TRBD1
j_gene: TRBJ1-1
abundance: NA
CDR3aa: CASSGQGAYDTEAFF
CDR3nt: TGTGCCAGCAGTGGACAGGGGGCGTATGACACTGAAGCTTTCTTT

v_gene: TRBV19
d_gene: TRBD1
j_gene: TRBJ2-1
abundance: NA
CDR3aa: CASSSPPDRGREQFF
CDR3nt: TGTGCCAGTAGTAGCCCCCCCGACAGGGGACGGGAGCAGTTCTTC

v_gene: TRBV25-1
d_gene: NA
j_gene: TRBJ1-1
abundance: NA
CDR3aa: CASTGLLGTEAFF
CDR3nt: TGTGCCAGCACGGGGCTCTTAGGAACTGAAGCTTTCTTT

v_gene: TRBV28
d_gene: TRBD1
j_gene: TRBJ1-2
abundance: NA
CDR3aa: CASSTPGQGANYGYTF
CDR3nt: TGTGCCAGCAGTACCCCCGGACAGGGGGCTAACTATGGCTACACCTTC

v_gene: TRBV18
d_gene: NA
j_gene: TRBJ1-5
abundance: NA
CDR3aa: CASSISGQPQHF
CDR3nt: TGTGCCAGCTCCATCAGCGGCCAGCCCCAGCATTTT

v_gene: TRBV18
d_gene: TRBD1
j_gene: TRBJ1-1
abundance: NA
CDR3aa: CASSSGQANEAFF
CDR3nt: TGTGCCAGCTCATCGGGACAGGCGAATGAGGCTTTCTTT

v_gene: TRBV6-7
d_gene: NA
j_gene: TRBJ1-4
abundance: few
CDR3aa: CASSYSRTGSTNEKLFF
CDR3nt: TGTGCCAGCAGTTACTCCAGGACGGGGTCAACTAATGAAAAACTGTTTTTT

v_gene: TRBV15
d_gene: NA
j_gene: TRBJ1-1
abundance: NA
CDR3aa: CATSRDRDQGSSFF
CDR3nt: TGTGCCACCAGCAGAGATCGTGACCAGGGGAGTTCTTTCTTT